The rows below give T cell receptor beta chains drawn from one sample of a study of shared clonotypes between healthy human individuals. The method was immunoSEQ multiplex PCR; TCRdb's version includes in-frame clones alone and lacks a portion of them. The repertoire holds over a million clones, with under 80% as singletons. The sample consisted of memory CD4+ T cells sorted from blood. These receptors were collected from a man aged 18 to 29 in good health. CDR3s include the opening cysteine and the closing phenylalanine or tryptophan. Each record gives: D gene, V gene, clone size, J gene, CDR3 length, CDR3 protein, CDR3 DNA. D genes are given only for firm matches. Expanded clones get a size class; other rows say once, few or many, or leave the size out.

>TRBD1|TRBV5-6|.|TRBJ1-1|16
CASSVPGQGGGTEAFF
TGTGCCAGCAGCGTCCCGGGACAGGGAGGAGGCACTGAAGCTTTCTTT
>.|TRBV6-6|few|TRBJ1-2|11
CASSTSYGYTF
TGTGCCAGCAGTACGAGCTATGGCTACACCTTC
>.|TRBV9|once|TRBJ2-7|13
CASSPLGSYEQYF
TGTGCCAGCAGCCCACTAGGATCCTACGAGCAGTACTTC
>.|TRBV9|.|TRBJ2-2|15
CASSVDAANTGELFF
TGTGCCAGCAGCGTAGATGCGGCGAACACCGGGGAGCTGTTTTTT
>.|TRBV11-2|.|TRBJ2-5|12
CASSFSTETQYF
TGTGCCAGCAGCTTTAGCACAGAGACCCAGTACTTC
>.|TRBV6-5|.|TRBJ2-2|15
CASSYPGGAGGELFF
TGTGCCAGCAGTTACCCGGGGGGCGCCGGCGGGGAGCTGTTTTTT
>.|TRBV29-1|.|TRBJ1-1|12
CSVEEAGRRAFF
TGCAGCGTTGAAGAGGCAGGGCGTCGAGCTTTCTTT
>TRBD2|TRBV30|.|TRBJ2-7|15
CAWASGLAGVYEQYF
TGTGCCTGGGCCTCGGGACTAGCGGGAGTCTACGAGCAGTACTTC
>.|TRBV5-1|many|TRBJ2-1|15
CASKSGDELRNEQFF
TGCGCCAGCAAGTCCGGGGACGAACTAAGGAATGAGCAGTTCTTC
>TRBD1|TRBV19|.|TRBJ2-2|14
CASIGTGSTGELFF
TGTGCCAGTATCGGGACAGGGTCCACCGGGGAGCTGTTTTTT
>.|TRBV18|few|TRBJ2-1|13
CASSSKQENEQFF
TGTGCCAGCTCTTCTAAGCAGGAGAATGAGCAGTTCTTC
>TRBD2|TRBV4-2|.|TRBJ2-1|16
CASSQVTSGGYNEQFF
TGTGCCAGCAGCCAGGTTACTAGCGGGGGTTACAATGAGCAGTTCTTC
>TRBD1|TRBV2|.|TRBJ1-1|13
CASNKDRDTEAFF
TGTGCCAGCAACAAGGACAGGGACACTGAAGCTTTCTTT
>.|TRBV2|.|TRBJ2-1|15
CASRADGGSYNEQFF
TGTGCCAGCAGGGCAGACGGCGGATCCTACAATGAGCAGTTCTTC
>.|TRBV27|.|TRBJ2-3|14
CASSSGLSTDTQYF
TGTGCCAGCAGTTCGGGACTGAGCACAGATACGCAGTATTTT
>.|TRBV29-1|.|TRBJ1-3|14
CSVAPQLSGNTIYF
TGCAGCGTTGCGCCTCAGCTCTCTGGAAACACCATATATTTT
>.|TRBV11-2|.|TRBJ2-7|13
CASSLVEPLEQYF
TGTGCCAGCAGCTTAGTTGAACCCCTCGAGCAGTACTTC
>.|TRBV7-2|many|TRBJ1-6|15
CASRPTRGANSPLHF
TGTGCCAGCAGACCCACCCGGGGCGCAAATTCACCCCTCCACTTT
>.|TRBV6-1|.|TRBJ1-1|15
CASSAKGGSNTEAFF
TGTGCCAGCAGTGCCAAGGGGGGATCGAACACTGAAGCTTTCTTT
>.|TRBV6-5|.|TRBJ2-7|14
CASSSGGGGYEQYF
TGTGCCAGCAGTTCCGGCGGTGGGGGTTACGAGCAGTACTTC
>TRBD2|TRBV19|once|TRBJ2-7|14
CASRSAGGSYEQYF
TGTGCCAGTAGATCTGCGGGGGGGTCCTACGAGCAGTACTTC
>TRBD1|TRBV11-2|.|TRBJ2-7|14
CASSSLDRGDEQYF
TGTGCCAGCAGCTCGTTGGACAGGGGTGACGAGCAGTACTTC
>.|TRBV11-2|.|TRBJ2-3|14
CASSLGQYTDTQYF
TGTGCCAGCAGCTTAGGACAGTACACAGATACGCAGTATTTT
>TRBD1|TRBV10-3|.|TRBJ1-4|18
CAISESKPRTGASEKLFF
TGTGCCATCAGTGAGTCGAAGCCCCGGACAGGGGCAAGCGAAAAACTGTTTTTT
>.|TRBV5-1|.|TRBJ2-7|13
CASSYGVWDEQYF
TGCGCCAGCAGCTATGGGGTATGGGACGAGCAGTACTTC
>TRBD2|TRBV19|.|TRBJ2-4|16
CASSKGLADAKNIQYF
TGTGCCAGTAGTAAGGGACTAGCGGATGCCAAAAACATTCAGTACTTC
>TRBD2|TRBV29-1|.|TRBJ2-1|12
CSARGLAGEQFF
TGCAGCGCCCGAGGACTAGCGGGGGAGCAGTTCTTC
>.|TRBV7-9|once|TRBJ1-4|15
CASSLDGSTNEKLFF
TGTGCCAGCAGCTTAGACGGCTCAACTAATGAAAAACTGTTTTTT
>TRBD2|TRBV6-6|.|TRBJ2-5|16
CASSYLAGGIGETQYF
TGTGCCAGCAGTTACTTAGCGGGGGGAATTGGAGAGACCCAGTACTTC
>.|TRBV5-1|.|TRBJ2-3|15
CASSFDAGAIDTQYF
TGCGCCAGCAGCTTTGACGCAGGGGCCATAGATACGCAGTATTTT
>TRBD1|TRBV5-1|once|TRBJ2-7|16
CASSLGQGASQYEQYF
TGCGCCAGCAGCTTGGGACAGGGGGCAAGCCAATACGAGCAGTACTTC
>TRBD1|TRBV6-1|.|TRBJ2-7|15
CASSERQGRVYEQYF
TGTGCCAGCAGTGAAAGACAGGGTCGGGTCTACGAGCAGTACTTC
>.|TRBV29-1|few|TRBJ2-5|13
CSFIRGFGETQYF
TGCAGCTTCATAAGGGGTTTTGGAGAGACCCAGTACTTC
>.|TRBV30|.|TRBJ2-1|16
CAWSTTGPLSYNEQFF
TGTGCCTGGAGTACCACAGGGCCCCTCTCCTACAATGAGCAGTTCTTC
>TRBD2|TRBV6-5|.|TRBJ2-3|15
CASTRLAGGPDTQYF
TGTGCCAGCACCCGACTAGCGGGGGGACCAGATACGCAGTATTTT
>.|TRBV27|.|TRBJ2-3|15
CASSANDRYTDTQYF
TGTGCCAGCAGTGCAAACGACAGGTATACAGATACGCAGTATTTT
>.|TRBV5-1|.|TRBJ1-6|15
CASSLGQVYNSPLHF
TGCGCCAGCAGCTTGGGGCAGGTCTATAATTCACCCCTCCACTTT
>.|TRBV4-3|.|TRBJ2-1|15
CASSQDRSVWDEQFF
TGCGCCAGCAGCCAAGATCGGAGCGTCTGGGATGAGCAGTTCTTC
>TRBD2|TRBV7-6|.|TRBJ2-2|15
CASSTDGRGAGELFF
TGTGCCAGCAGCACGGACGGACGGGGGGCCGGGGAGCTGTTTTTT
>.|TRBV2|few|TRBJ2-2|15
CASSAGRTNTGELFF
TGTGCCAGCAGCGCGGGACGGACGAACACCGGGGAGCTGTTTTTT
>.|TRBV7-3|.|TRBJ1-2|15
CASSLAGVGDYGYTF
TGTGCCAGCAGCTTAGCAGGGGTTGGGGACTATGGCTACACCTTC
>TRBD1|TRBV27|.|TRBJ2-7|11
CASSGRDREYF
TGTGCCAGCAGTGGCCGGGACAGGGAGTACTTC
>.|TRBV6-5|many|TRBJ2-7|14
CASSDMVTTYEQYF
TGTGCCAGCAGTGATATGGTAACGACCTACGAGCAGTACTTC
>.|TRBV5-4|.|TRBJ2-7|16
CASSQEAGRSSYEQYF
TGTGCCAGCAGCCAGGAGGCGGGCCGGAGCTCCTACGAGCAGTACTTC
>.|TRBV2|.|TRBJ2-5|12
CASSEAGETQYF
TGTGCCAGCAGTGAAGCGGGAGAGACCCAGTACTTC
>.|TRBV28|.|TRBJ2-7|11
CASSLWNEQYF
TGTGCCAGCAGTTTATGGAACGAGCAGTACTTC
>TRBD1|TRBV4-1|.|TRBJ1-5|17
CASSQEEGAWGNQPQHF
TGCGCCAGCAGCCAAGAAGAGGGGGCCTGGGGCAATCAGCCCCAGCATTTT
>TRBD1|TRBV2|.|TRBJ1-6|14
CASSGGQSYSPLHF
TGTGCCAGCAGTGGGGGACAGAGCTATTCACCCCTCCACTTT
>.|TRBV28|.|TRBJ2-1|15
CASSNGGFSYNEQFF
TGTGCCAGCAGCAACGGGGGTTTTTCCTACAATGAGCAGTTCTTC
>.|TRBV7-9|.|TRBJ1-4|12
CASSHEQGMLFF
TGTGCCAGCAGCCACGAGCAGGGGATGCTGTTTTTT
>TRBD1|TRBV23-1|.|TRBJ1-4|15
CARRPYQGANEKLFF
TGCGCCAGGAGACCATACCAGGGGGCTAATGAAAAACTGTTTTTT
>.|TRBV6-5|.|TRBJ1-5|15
CASSYSMKGNQPQHF
TGTGCCAGCAGTTACTCGATGAAGGGCAATCAGCCCCAGCATTTT
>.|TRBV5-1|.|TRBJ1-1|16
CASCPQAAGGGTEAFF
TGCGCCTCCTGTCCTCAGGCAGCCGGCGGGGGCACTGAAGCTTTCTTT
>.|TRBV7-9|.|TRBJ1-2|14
CASSRGAGNYGYTF
TGTGCCAGCAGCCGAGGGGCGGGGAACTATGGCTACACCTTC